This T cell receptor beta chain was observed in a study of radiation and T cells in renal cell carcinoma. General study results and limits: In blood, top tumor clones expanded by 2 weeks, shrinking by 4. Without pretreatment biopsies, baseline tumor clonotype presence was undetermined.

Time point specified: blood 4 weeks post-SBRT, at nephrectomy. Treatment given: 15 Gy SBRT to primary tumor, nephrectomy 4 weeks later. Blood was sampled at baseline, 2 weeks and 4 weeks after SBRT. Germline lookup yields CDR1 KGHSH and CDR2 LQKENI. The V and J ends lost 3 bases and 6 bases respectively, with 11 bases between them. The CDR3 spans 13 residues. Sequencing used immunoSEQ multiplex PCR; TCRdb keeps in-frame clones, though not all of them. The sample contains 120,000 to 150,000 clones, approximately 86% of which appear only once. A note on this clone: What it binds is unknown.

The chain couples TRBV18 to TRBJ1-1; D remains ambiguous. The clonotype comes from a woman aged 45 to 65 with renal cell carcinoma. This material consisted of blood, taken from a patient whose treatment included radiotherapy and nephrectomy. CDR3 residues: CASSPASYAEAFF. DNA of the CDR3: TGTGCCAGCTCACCTGCTAGTTATGCTGAAGCTTTCTTT.